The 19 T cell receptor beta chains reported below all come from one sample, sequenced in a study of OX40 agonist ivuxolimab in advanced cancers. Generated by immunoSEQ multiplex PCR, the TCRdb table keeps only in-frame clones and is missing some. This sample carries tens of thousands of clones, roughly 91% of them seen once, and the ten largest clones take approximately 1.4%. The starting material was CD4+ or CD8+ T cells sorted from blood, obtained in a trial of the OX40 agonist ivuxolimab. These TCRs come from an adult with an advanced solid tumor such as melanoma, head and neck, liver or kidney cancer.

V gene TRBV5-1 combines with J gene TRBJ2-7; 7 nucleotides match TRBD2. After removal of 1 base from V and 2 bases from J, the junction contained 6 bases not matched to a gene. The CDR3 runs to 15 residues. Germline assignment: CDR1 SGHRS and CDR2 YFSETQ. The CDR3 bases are TGCGCCAGCAGCTTGCGGGGGGTCGGCACCTACGAGCAGTACTTC. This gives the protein CASSLRGVGTYEQYF.

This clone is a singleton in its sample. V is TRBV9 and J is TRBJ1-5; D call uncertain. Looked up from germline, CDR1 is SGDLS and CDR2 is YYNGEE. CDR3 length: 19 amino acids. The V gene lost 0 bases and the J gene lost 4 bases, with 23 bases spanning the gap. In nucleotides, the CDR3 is TGTGCCAGCAGCGTAGACAGCCTGGATAACCCTTTGCGGAATCAGCCCCAGCATTTT. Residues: CASSVDSLDNPLRNQPQHF.

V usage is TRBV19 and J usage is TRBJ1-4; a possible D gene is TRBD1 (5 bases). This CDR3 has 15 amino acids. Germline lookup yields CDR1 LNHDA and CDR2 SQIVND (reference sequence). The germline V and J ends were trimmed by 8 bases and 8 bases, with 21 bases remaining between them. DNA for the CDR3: TGTGCCAGTGGTACCCAGGGAGCCGGAGGGGAAAAACTGTTTTTT. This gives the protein CASGTQGAGGEKLFF.

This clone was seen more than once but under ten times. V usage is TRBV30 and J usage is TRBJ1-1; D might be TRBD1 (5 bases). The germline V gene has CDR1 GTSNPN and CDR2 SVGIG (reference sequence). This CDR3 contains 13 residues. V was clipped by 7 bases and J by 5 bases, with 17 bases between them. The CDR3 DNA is TGTGCCTTAAATCAGGGTGAGGTGACTGAAGCTTTCTTT. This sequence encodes CALNQGEVTEAFF.

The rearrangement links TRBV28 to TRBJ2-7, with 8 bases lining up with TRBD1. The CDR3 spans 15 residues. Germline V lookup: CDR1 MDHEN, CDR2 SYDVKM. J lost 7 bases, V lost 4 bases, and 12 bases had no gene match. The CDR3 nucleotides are TGTGCCAGCAGTTCGGGACAGGTCCTCTACGTAGAGCAGTACTTC. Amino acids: CASSSGQVLYVEQYF.

The DNA for the CDR3 is TGTGCCAGCAGGGGCCACGAGCAGTACTTC. This gives the protein CASRGHEQYF. J is TRBJ2-5 and V is TRBV6-4; D unclear. The assigned J gene may be wrong: the sequence end matches TRBJ2-7 better. This CDR3 comprises 10 residues. The germline V gene has CDR1 MRHNA and CDR2 SNTAGT.

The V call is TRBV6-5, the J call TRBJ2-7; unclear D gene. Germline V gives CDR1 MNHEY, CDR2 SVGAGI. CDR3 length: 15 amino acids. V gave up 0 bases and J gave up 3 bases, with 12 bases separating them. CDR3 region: CASSYSIGQYYEQYF. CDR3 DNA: TGTGCCAGCAGTTACTCGATCGGCCAATACTACGAGCAGTACTTC.

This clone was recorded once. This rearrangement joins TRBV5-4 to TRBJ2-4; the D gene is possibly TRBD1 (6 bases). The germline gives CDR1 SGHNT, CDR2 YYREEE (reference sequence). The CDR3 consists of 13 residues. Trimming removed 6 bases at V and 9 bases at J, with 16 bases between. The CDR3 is CASTEDRRSIQYF. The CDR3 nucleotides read TGTGCCAGCACCGAGGACAGAAGAAGCATTCAGTACTTC.

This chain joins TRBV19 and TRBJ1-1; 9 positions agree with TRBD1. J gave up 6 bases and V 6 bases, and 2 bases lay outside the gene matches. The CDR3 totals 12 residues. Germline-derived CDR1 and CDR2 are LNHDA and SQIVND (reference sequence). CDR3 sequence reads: CASRQGASEAFF. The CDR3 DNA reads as TGTGCCAGTAGACAGGGGGCCTCTGAAGCTTTCTTT.

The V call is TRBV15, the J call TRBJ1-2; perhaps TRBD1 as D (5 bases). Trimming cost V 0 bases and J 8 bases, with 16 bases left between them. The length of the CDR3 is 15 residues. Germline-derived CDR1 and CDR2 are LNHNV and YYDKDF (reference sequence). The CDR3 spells CATSRDRGNWKGYTF. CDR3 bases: TGTGCCACCAGCAGAGATCGGGGCAACTGGAAAGGCTACACCTTC.

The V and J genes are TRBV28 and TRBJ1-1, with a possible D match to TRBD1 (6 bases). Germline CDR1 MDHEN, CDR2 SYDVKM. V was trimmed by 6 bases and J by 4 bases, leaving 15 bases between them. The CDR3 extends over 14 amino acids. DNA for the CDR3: TGTGCCAGCAGACAGGGCCATTTGGGCACTGAAGCTTTCTTT. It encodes CASRQGHLGTEAFF.

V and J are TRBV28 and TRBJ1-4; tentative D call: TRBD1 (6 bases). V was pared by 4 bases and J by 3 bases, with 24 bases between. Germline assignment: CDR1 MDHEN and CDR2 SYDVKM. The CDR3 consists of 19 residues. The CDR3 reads CASSSPLGRGESANEKLFF. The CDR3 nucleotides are TGTGCCAGCAGTTCCCCACTGGGCAGGGGAGAGTCGGCTAATGAAAAACTGTTTTTT.

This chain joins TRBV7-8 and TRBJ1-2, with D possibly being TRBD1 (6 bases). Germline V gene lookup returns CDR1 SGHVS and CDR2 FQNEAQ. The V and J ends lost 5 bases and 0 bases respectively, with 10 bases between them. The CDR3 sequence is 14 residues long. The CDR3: CASSPNRANYGYTF. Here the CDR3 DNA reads TGTGCCAGCAGCCCTAACAGGGCTAACTATGGCTACACCTTC.

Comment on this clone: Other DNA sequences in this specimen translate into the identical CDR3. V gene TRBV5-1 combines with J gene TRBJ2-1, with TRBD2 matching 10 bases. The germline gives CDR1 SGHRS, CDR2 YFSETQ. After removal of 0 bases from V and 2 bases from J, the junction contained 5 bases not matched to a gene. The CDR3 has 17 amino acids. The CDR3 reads CASSLGTSGGAYNEQFF. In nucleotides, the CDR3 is TGCGCCAGCAGCTTGGGGACTAGCGGAGGGGCCTACAATGAGCAGTTCTTC.

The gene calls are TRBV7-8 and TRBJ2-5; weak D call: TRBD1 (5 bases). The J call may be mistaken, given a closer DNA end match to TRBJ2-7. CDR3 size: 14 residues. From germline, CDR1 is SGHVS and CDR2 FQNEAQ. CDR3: CASSPTTDTYEQYF. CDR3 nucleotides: TGTGCCAGCAGCCCGACGACAGACACCTACGAGCAGTACTTC.

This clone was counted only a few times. The CDR3 DNA reads TGTGCCAGCAGTTCTGGACCCAATAATTCACCCCTCCACTTT. Amino acid sequence: CASSSGPNNSPLHF. The genes are TRBV27 and TRBJ1-6, with D hard to call. This CDR3 is built from 14 residues. Germline V gene lookup returns CDR1 MNHEY and CDR2 SMNVEV (reference sequence). V dropped 4 bases and J dropped 5 bases, with 9 bases sitting between them.

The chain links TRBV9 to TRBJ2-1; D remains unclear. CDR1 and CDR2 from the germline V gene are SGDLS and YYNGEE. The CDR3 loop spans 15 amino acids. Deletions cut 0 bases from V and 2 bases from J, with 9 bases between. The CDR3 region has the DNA TGTGCCAGCAGCGTAGGCGGCAGTACCTACAATGAGCAGTTCTTC. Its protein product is CASSVGGSTYNEQFF.

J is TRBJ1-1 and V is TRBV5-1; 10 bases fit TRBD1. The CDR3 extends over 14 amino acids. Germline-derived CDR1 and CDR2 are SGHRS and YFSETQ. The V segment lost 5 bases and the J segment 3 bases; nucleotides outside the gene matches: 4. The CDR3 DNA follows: TGCGCCAGCAGTAAGGACAGGGGGGACACTGAAGCTTTCTTT. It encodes CASSKDRGDTEAFF. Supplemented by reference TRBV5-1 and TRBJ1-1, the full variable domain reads KAGVTQTPRYLIKTRGQQVTLSCSPISGHRSVSWYQQTPGQGLQFLFEYFSETQRNKGNFPGRFSGRQFSNSRSEMNVSTLELGDSALYLCASSKDRGDTEAFFGQGTRLTVV.

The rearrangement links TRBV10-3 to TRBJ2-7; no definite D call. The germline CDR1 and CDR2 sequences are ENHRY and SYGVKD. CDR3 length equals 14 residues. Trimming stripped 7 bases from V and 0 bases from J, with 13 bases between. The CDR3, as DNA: TGTGCCATCAACGACCGTCCAAACTCCTACGAGCAGTACTTC. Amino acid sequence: CAINDRPNSYEQYF.